These 28 T cell receptor beta chains came from one sample sequenced in a study of blood T cell repertoires in COVID-19. Sequencing was performed with immunoSEQ multiplex PCR; in TCRdb, only in-frame clones are kept and a portion is missing. The profile shows about 230,000 clones, 85% to 90% of them singletons. The sequencing sample was made of peripheral blood. Every receptor here comes from a man aged 45-60 years with COVID-19, enrolled during active disease.

The chain employs TRBV5-5 and TRBJ1-2, with D perhaps TRBD1 (6 bases). The germline V and J ends were trimmed by 0 bases and 3 bases, with 15 bases remaining between them. CDR3 length: 16 amino acids. The germline gives CDR1 SGHKS, CDR2 YYEKEE (reference sequence). This chain's CDR3 is CASSLGVGRGDYGYTF. CDR3 nucleotides: TGTGCCAGCAGCTTGGGGGTGGGCAGGGGTGACTATGGCTACACCTTC.

With respect to this clone: Without the conserved terminal phenylalanine or tryptophan, this CDR3 likely stems from a read error. It is unclear where the CDR3 begins or ends on the DNA, so no DNA is shown, and the CDR3 is as TCRdb lists it. The V and J genes are TRBV2 and TRBJ1-4. The V gene's germline CDR1 is SNHLY and CDR2 FYNNEI. Inclusive of both ends, the CDR3 amounts to 13 amino acids. The CDR3 region is CASSRGLGALGGV.

The chain joins TRBV5-1 to TRBJ2-1; 8 bases are a match to TRBD2. The germline CDR1 and CDR2 sequences are SGHRS and YFSETQ. CDR3 size: 16 residues. The V segment lost 0 bases and the J segment 0 bases; nucleotides outside the gene matches: 2. The CDR3, as DNA: TGCGCCAGCAGCTTGGTTCGGGGGGGCTCCTACAATGAGCAGTTCTTC. It translates to CASSLVRGGSYNEQFF.

V usage is TRBV9 and J usage is TRBJ2-7; 8 positions match TRBD2. The germline V gene encodes CDR1 SGDLS and CDR2 YYNGEE. This CDR3 contains 16 residues. The ends lost 5 bases at V and 3 bases at J; junction bases unmatched: 13. CDR3 residues: CASSPRTGTSNYEQYF. In nucleotides, the CDR3 is TGTGCCAGCAGTCCCCGCACCGGGACTAGTAACTACGAGCAGTACTTC.

This clone was seen just once. This chain joins TRBV27 and TRBJ1-2; tentative D call: TRBD1 (6 bases). Trimming pared 6 bases from V and 8 bases from J, leaving 13 bases between. Germline values: CDR1 MNHEY, CDR2 SMNVEV (reference sequence). This CDR3 spans 12 amino acids. CDR3 DNA sequence: TGTGCCAGCAGATCAGGGGTAGGGGGCTACACCTTC. Protein sequence: CASRSGVGGYTF.

A few counts support this clone. This chain connects TRBV7-2 to TRBJ2-1, with 15 bases lining up with TRBD2. Trimming took 6 bases from V and 4 from J; bases not matched to a gene: 7. The CDR3 contains 17 residues. Germline V gene data show CDR1 as SGHTA and CDR2 as FQGNSA. CDR3 in amino acids: CASSRGLAGGMYNEQFF. The CDR3 DNA follows: TGTGCCAGCAGTCGGGGACTAGCGGGAGGTATGTACAATGAGCAGTTCTTC.

The genes are TRBV6-2 or TRBV6-3 and TRBJ1-6; no definite D call. Per the germline V gene, CDR1 is MNHEY and CDR2 is SVGEGT. With 2 bases removed from V and 13 bases from J, the gap between germline ends came to 6 bases. The CDR3 contains 11 residues. CDR3 protein: CASSYGLPLHF. The CDR3, as DNA: TGTGCCAGCAGTTACGGACTGCCCCTCCACTTT.

The V and J genes are TRBV27 and TRBJ1-4, with D hard to call. CDR1 is MNHEY and CDR2 is SMNVEV in the germline V gene (reference sequence). This CDR3 is built from 13 residues. V was clipped by 5 bases and J by 3 bases, with 7 bases between them. The CDR3 loop reads CASSGQSNEKLFF. As DNA, the CDR3 is TGTGCCAGCAGTGGGCAGTCTAATGAAAAACTGTTTTTT.

This clone was counted a few times. The chain couples TRBV11-3 to TRBJ2-1, with 7 bases fitting TRBD2. Germline lookup yields CDR1 SGHNT and CDR2 YENEEA. CDR3 size: 13 residues. Trimming at V came to 0 bases and at J to 10 bases, leaving 3 bases not matched to a gene. The CDR3 sequence is CASSLEREREQFF. The CDR3 DNA sequence: TGTGCCAGCAGCTTAGAGCGGGAGAGGGAGCAGTTCTTC.

This rearrangement joins TRBV28 to TRBJ1-4; 10 bases agree with TRBD1. The CDR3 loop spans 14 amino acids. The V gene's germline CDR1 is MDHEN and CDR2 SYDVKM. With 5 bases clipped from V and 8 bases from J, the junction kept 5 bases outside the gene matches. The CDR3 coding sequence is TGTGCCAGCAGTGCCGGGACAGGGGTGGAAAAACTGTTTTTT. As protein: CASSAGTGVEKLFF.

CDR3 in DNA: TGTGCCAGCACCCTAGGACAGGATCATGGCTACACCTTC. Translating gives CASTLGQDHGYTF. The genes are TRBV12-3 or TRBV12-4 and TRBJ1-2; 7 bases are a match to TRBD1. V lost 7 bases and J lost 6; bases outside the gene matches: 8. This CDR3 region has 13 residues.

This clone was found a few times. The chain uses TRBV7-6 and TRBJ2-1; 10 bases line up with TRBD2. The length of the CDR3 is 17 residues. Looked up from germline, CDR1 is SGHVS and CDR2 is FNYEAQ. The V gene end was trimmed by 4 bases and the J gene end by 4 bases; junction bases not matched to a gene: 10. CDR3 loop: CASSSSVPSGGYNEQFF. The CDR3 coding sequence is TGTGCCAGCAGCTCCTCGGTTCCTAGCGGGGGATACAATGAGCAGTTCTTC.

The chain has TRBV5-4 and TRBJ2-2, with 9 bases fitting TRBD1. The J segment lost 5 bases and the V segment lost 4 bases, leaving 6 bases of the junction unmatched. Germline lookup yields CDR1 SGHNT and CDR2 YYREEE (reference sequence). The CDR3 extends over 15 amino acids. This CDR3 reads CASSIRDRETGELFF. As DNA, the CDR3 is TGTGCCAGCAGCATCCGGGACAGGGAGACCGGGGAGCTGTTTTTT.

This chain uses TRBV4-3 with TRBJ2-6; 7 bases are a match to TRBD1. The germline V gene encodes CDR1 LGHNA and CDR2 YSLEER. The V gene end was trimmed by 3 bases and the J gene end by 0 bases; junction bases not matched to a gene: 8. The CDR3 is 18 residues long. The CDR3 here is CASSQATGLSSGANVLTF. In DNA form, the CDR3 reads TGCGCCAGCAGCCAGGCGACAGGGTTGAGCTCTGGGGCCAACGTCCTGACTTTC.

The V call is TRBV7-9, the J call TRBJ1-1, with D unclear. The V end lost 5 bases, the J end lost 0 bases, and 10 bases lay between the germline ends. The germline V gene has CDR1 SEHNR and CDR2 FQNEAQ (reference sequence). This CDR3 region has 14 residues. Here the CDR3 reads CASSPPLVNTEAFF. CDR3 DNA: TGTGCCAGCAGCCCCCCCCTTGTGAACACTGAAGCTTTCTTT.

The rearrangement joins TRBV30 to TRBJ2-5; D remains ambiguous. CDR3 length equals 13 residues. Germline CDR1 is GTSNPN and CDR2 is SVGIG (reference sequence). V was clipped by 1 base and J by 4 bases, with 10 bases between them. The CDR3 DNA sequence: TGTGCCTGGAGTGGCCGGGTGGGAGAGACCCAGTACTTC. Its translation: CAWSGRVGETQYF.

The table lists this clone with a count of one. This chain uses TRBV6-5 with TRBJ2-7; TRBD1 matches at 9 bases. The CDR3 has 15 amino acids. Unmatched junction bases numbered 3, after V lost 0 bases and J lost 3 bases. Per germline, CDR1 MNHEY and CDR2 SVGAGI. The chain's CDR3 is CASSYSRTGVYEQYF. CDR3 bases: TGTGCCAGCAGTTACTCCCGGACAGGGGTCTACGAGCAGTACTTC.

In this sample, this clone turned up once. The chain is built from TRBV19 and TRBJ2-3; TRBD2 is a possible D gene (5 bases). CDR1 and CDR2 (germline): LNHDA, SQIVND (reference sequence). Trimming stripped 7 bases from V and 3 bases from J, with 14 bases between. This CDR3 contains 14 residues. This CDR3 is CASTTPGKTDTQYF. The DNA of the CDR3 is TGTGCCAGTACCACCCCCGGGAAAACAGATACGCAGTATTTT. Based on the CDR3 plus reference TRBV19 and TRBJ2-3, the full variable domain is DGGITQSPKYLFRKEGQNVTLSCEQNLNHDAMYWYRQDPGQGLRLIYYSQIVNDFQKGDIAEGYSVSREKKESFPLTVTSAQKNPTAFYLCASTTPGKTDTQYFGPGTRLTVL.

The chain links TRBV27 to TRBJ2-7; 7 bases agree with TRBD1. The CDR3 contains 11 residues. CDR1 and CDR2 from the germline V gene are MNHEY and SMNVEV (reference sequence). The V gene end was trimmed by 10 bases and the J gene end by 3 bases; junction bases not matched to a gene: 3. The CDR3 reads CATTGNYEQYF. The CDR3 region has the DNA TGTGCCACGACAGGGAACTACGAGCAGTACTTC.

The J gene is TRBJ2-1, the V gene TRBV4-1, with 8 bases that match TRBD1. Germline CDR1 is MGHRA and CDR2 is YSYEKL. The CDR3 is 17 residues long. The ends lost 3 bases at V and 6 bases at J; junction bases unmatched: 13. CDR3 sequence reads: CASSHGTGEDPPNEQFF. The CDR3 bases are TGCGCCAGCAGCCACGGGACAGGCGAGGATCCCCCCAATGAGCAGTTCTTC.

This clone was detected once. This rearrangement joins TRBV9 to TRBJ2-3; 11 bases match TRBD1. V was clipped by 3 bases and J by 4 bases; unmatched bases: 7. Germline-derived CDR1 and CDR2 are SGDLS and YYNGEE. The CDR3 has 16 amino acids. The CDR3 here is CASSDLDRGRADTQYF. The CDR3 DNA sequence: TGTGCCAGCAGCGACTTGGACAGGGGGCGAGCAGATACGCAGTATTTT.

In the case of this clone: This specimen includes other DNA sequences encoding the same CDR3. This chain uses TRBV18 with TRBJ1-2, with 10 bases matching TRBD1. Germline V CDR1 and CDR2: KGHSH, LQKENI. This CDR3 has 15 residues. Losses at the gene ends were 1 base for V and 2 bases for J; bases not matched to a gene: 1. As DNA, the CDR3 is TGTGCCAGCTCACCACTGGGACAGGGGAACTATGGCTACACCTTC. Amino acids: CASSPLGQGNYGYTF.

The genes are TRBV6-5 and TRBJ1-1, with D uncertain. CDR1 and CDR2 from the germline V gene are MNHEY and SVGAGI. Trimming left V 10 bases short and J 6 bases short, with 24 bases between. The CDR3 runs to 15 residues. The CDR3 is CATSDLQLRTAEAFF. The CDR3 DNA is TGTGCCACCTCCGATTTACAGTTGAGAACAGCTGAAGCTTTCTTT.

This sequence joins TRBV6-2 or TRBV6-3 and TRBJ2-1; D gene ambiguous. The germline CDR1 and CDR2 sequences are MNHEY and SVGEGT. With 5 bases removed from V and 10 bases from J, the gap between germline ends came to 9 bases. The length of the CDR3 is 11 residues. CDR3 sequence: CASSQPREQFF. DNA for the CDR3: TGTGCCAGCAGTCAACCTAGGGAGCAGTTCTTC.

The chain has TRBV5-6 and TRBJ2-1, with D possibly TRBD2 on 6 matching bases. The CDR3 spans 15 residues. Germline V gene data show CDR1 as SGHDT and CDR2 as YYEEEE. The V end was cut by 2 bases, the J end by 6 bases, with 15 bases between. The CDR3 spells CASSLIWGDGNEQFF. The CDR3 nucleotides read TGTGCCAGCAGCTTAATATGGGGGGACGGCAATGAGCAGTTCTTC.

This chain connects TRBV6-2 or TRBV6-3 to TRBJ2-3; D possibly corresponds to TRBD2 (7 bases). Trimming stripped 0 bases from V and 5 bases from J, with 21 bases between. Germline-derived CDR1 and CDR2 are MNHEY and SVGEGT. This CDR3 is built from 18 residues. The CDR3 spells CASSYSGVAGDNGDTQYF. CDR3 DNA: TGTGCCAGCAGTTACTCGGGGGTTGCGGGGGACAACGGAGATACGCAGTATTTT.

The V call is TRBV30, the J call TRBJ1-2; TRBD1 matches at 11 bases. V gave up 2 bases and J gave up 4 bases; unmatched junction bases: 12. The CDR3 extends over 17 amino acids. Germline V CDR1 and CDR2: GTSNPN, SVGIG (reference sequence). Here the CDR3 reads CAWSFSNRDRGGYGYTF. The CDR3 DNA follows: TGTGCCTGGAGTTTCTCTAATCGGGACAGGGGGGGCTATGGCTACACCTTC. The entire variable domain, with the rest obtained from reference TRBV30 and TRBJ1-2, is as follows: SQTIHQWPATLVQPVGSPLSLECTVEGTSNPNLYWYRQAAGRGLQLLFYSVGIGQISSEVPQNLSASRPQDRQFILSSKKLLLSDSGFYLCAWSFSNRDRGGYGYTFGSGTRLTVV.

The chain has TRBV7-6 and TRBJ2-3; a possible D gene is TRBD2 (6 bases). This CDR3 has 17 residues. V was shortened by 5 bases and J by 4 bases, with 22 bases between the two germline ends. Germline V gives CDR1 SGHVS, CDR2 FNYEAQ. CDR3 nucleotides: TGTGCCAGCAGCCCAACGGGTACTAGCACGGGCCCAGATACGCAGTATTTT. It codes for CASSPTGTSTGPDTQYF.